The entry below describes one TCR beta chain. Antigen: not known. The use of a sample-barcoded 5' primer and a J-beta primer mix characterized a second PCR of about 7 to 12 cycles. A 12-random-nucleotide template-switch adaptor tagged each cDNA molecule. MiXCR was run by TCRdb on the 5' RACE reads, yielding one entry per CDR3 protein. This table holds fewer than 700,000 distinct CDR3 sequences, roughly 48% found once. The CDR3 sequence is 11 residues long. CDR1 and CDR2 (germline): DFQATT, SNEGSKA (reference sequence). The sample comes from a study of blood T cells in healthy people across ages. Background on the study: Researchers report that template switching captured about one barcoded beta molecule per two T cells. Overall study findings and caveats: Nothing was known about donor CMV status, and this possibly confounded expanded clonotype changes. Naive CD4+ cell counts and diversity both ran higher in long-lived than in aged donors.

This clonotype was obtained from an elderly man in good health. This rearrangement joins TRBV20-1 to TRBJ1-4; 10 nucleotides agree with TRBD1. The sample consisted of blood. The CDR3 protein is CSGQGGEKLFF. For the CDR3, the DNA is TGCAGCGGACAGGGGGGCGAAAAACTGTTTTTT.